This TCR beta chain came from a study of T-cell reconstitution after alpha-beta-depleted transplantation in children. This sample's TCRbeta library carried unique molecular identifier barcodes. Using its own MiXCR run on the PCR reads, TCRdb lists one record per CDR3 protein. The sample shows around 440,000 distinct CDR3 sequences, about 10% of them seen only once. The CDR3 spans 14 residues. V gave up 0 bases and J gave up 4 bases, with 8 bases separating them. Germline values: CDR1 SGDLS, CDR2 YYNGEE. This clonotype was recorded many times. Its antigen is still unknown. Study outcomes and limitations: T-cell counts and diversity at one year post-transplant came mainly from newly produced T cells. The study reportedly traced alpha-beta T cells about two months after transplant to several hundred expanded graft clones.

The chain joins TRBV9 to TRBJ1-3; D remains unclear. The origin of this receptor is a child aged 2-9 years with inherited bone marrow failure, due to receive a stem cell transplant. The sample was PBMCs, taken before TCRalphabeta/CD19-depleted stem cell transplant. The CDR3 region has the DNA TGTGCCAGCAGCGTAGATCGTTACGGAAACACCATATATTTT. Amino acid sequence: CASSVDRYGNTIYF.